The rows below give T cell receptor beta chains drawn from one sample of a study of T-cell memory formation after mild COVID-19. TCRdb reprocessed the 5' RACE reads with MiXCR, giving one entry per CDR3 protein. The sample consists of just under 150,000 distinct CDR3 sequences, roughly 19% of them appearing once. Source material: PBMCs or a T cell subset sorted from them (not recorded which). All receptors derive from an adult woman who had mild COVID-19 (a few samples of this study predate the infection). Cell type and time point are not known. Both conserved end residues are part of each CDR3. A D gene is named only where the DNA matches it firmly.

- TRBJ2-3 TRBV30 CAWGVSTDTQYF
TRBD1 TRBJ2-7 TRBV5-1 CASSLDGTANYEQYF
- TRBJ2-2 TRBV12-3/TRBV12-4 CASSISRSYTGELFF
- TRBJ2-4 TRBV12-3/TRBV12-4 CASSFAERDIQYF
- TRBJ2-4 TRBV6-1 CASSASGTLAKNIQYF
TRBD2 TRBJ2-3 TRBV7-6 CASSLRGAGVTDTQYF
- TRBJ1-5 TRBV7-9 CASSLSRQPQHF
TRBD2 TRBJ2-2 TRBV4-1 CASSQPLAGGNTGELFF
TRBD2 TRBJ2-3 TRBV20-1 CSAKVSGARGGRDTQYF
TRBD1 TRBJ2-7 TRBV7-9 CASSLAGQGIEQYF
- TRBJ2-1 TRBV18 CASSPQVPRNEQFF
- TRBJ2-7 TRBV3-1 CASSLYREVYF
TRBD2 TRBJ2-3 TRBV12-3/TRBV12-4 CASSPRLAGGRGTDTQYF
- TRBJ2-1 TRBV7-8 CASSLVPPGDPFNEQFF
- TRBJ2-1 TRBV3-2 CASSQHYLKEREFCPIHNEQFF
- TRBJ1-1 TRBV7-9 CASSLVGQKNTEAFF
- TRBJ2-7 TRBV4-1 CASSHRPPTDYEQYF
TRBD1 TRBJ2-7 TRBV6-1 CASRRTGRAEQYF
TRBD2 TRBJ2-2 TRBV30 CAWSPGLANTGELFF
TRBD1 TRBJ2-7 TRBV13 CASSSGQQSYEQYF
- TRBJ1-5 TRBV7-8 CASSTTTDQPQHF
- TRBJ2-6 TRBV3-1 CASSRTGHGANVLTF
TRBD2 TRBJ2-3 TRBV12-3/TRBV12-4 CASSRDYHTDTQYF
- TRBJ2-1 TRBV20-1 CSARATFKPGLGSYNEQFF
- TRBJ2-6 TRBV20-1 CSANQKGTGANVLTF
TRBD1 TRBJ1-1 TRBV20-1 CSAETGGTEAFF
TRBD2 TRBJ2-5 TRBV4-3 CASSPGRSGGETQYF
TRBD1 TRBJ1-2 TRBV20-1 CSVMDRGNYGYTF
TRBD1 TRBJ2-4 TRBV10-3 CAISEASGTGRAKNIQYF
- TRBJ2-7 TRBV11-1 CASSLGTYEQYF
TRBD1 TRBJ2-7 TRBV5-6 CASSLYGTESYEQYF
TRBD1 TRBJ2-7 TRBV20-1 CSAQPIDRGAYEQYF
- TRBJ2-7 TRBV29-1 CSVEETKAGIFYEQYF
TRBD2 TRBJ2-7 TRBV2 CASRTSGAYEQYF
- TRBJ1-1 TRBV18 CASSPIQNTEAFF
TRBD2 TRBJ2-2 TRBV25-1 CASTPASGGATGELFF
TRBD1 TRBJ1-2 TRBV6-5 CASSLDRADGYTF
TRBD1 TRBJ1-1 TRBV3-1 CASSLGQEHTEAFF
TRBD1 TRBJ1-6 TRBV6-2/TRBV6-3 CASSYSTQGNSPLHF
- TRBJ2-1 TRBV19 CASNPGGTDNEQFF
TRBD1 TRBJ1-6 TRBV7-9 CASSGQASNSPLHF
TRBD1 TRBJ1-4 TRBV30 CAWNGQGGEKLFF
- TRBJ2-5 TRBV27 CASSLLGAAEETQYF
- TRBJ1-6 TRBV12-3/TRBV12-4 CASSLNAGRPNSPLHF
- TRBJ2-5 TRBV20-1 CSARDVEITQYF
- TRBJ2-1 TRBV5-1 CASSLRSSYNEQFF